These 15 T cell receptor beta chains originate from one sample sequenced in a study of T cells in Graves' hyperthyroidism and ophthalmopathy. RNA transcripts yielded amplified TCR beta CDR3 regions. TCR CDR3 regions were first amplified by RT-PCR with HTBI primers. One entry per CDR3 protein, called by TCRdb with MiXCR from the multiplex PCR reads. The sample records around 700,000 distinct CDR3 sequences, over 15% being singletons. Sample: blood. Receptor source: a woman in her 50s with Graves' hyperthyroidism that later progressed to Graves' ophthalmopathy.

This clonotype was found a few times. The rearrangement uses TRBV19 and TRBJ1-1; no firm D call. The ends were cut back, 3 bases at V and 0 bases at J, with 8 bases in the middle. Germline CDR1 LNHDA, CDR2 SQIVND (reference sequence). The CDR3 sequence is 14 residues long. In DNA, the CDR3 is TGTGCCAGTAGTATGAACAGAGTGAACACTGAAGCTTTCTTT. It codes for CASSMNRVNTEAFF. The variable domain in full, with the rest retrieved from reference TRBV19 and TRBJ1-1, is DGGITQSPKYLFRKEGQNVTLSCEQNLNHDAMYWYRQDPGQGLRLIYYSQIVNDFQKGDIAEGYSVSREKKESFPLTVTSAQKNPTAFYLCASSMNRVNTEAFFGQGTRLTVV.

This chain links TRBV6-5 with TRBJ2-1; D call uncertain. CDR1 and CDR2 (germline): MNHEY, SVGAGI. The CDR3 is 16 residues long. Trimming pared 0 bases from V and 1 base from J, leaving 10 bases between. The CDR3 spells CASSYSNQESYNEQFF. The CDR3 nucleotides read TGTGCCAGCAGTTACTCGAACCAGGAATCCTACAATGAGCAGTTCTTC.

Comments on this clonotype: Being one base from a much bigger clone, this may be a read error. The CDR3 here is CASSLVPDRGGNEQCF. The CDR3 coding sequence is TGCGCCAGCAGCTTGGTACCGGACAGGGGGGGGAATGAGCAGTGCTTC. The genes are TRBV5-1 and TRBJ2-1, with TRBD1 matching 10 bases. This CDR3 spans 16 amino acids. CDR1 and CDR2 from the germline V gene are SGHRS and YFSETQ.

The V and J genes are TRBV4-2 and TRBJ2-7; a possible D gene is TRBD2 (5 bases). The CDR3 sequence is 13 residues long. Germline-derived CDR1 and CDR2 are LGHNA and YNFKEQ. With 0 bases removed from V and 6 bases from J, the gap between germline ends came to 9 bases. The CDR3 region is CASSQDRGSEQYF. The CDR3 region has the DNA TGTGCCAGCAGCCAAGATCGAGGGAGCGAGCAGTACTTC.

There are a few counts of this clonotype. The chain links TRBV20-1 to TRBJ1-5; tentative D call: TRBD1 (6 bases). Trimming shortened V by 0 bases and J by 7 bases, and 10 bases separated the two germline ends. This CDR3 region has 13 residues. Germline V gene lookup returns CDR1 DFQATT and CDR2 SNEGSKA (reference sequence). Here the CDR3 reads CSARETGRQPQHF. The CDR3 DNA sequence: TGCAGTGCTAGAGAGACAGGACGGCAGCCCCAGCATTTT.

This chain uses TRBV7-9 with TRBJ2-1, with 8 nucleotides matching TRBD1. Germline V gives CDR1 SEHNR, CDR2 FQNEAQ (reference sequence). Germline trimming cut 5 bases from V and 0 bases from J; bases unmatched to any gene: 9. This CDR3 comprises 17 residues. The CDR3 DNA reads as TGTGCCAGCAGCCCCCGGACAGGGCAGAGCTCCTACAATGAGCAGTTCTTC. Encoded protein: CASSPRTGQSSYNEQFF.

This clonotype was seen a few times. The chain carries TRBV7-8 and TRBJ2-7; D is possibly TRBD2 (5 bases). The CDR3 loop spans 16 amino acids. Germline assignment: CDR1 SGHVS and CDR2 FQNEAQ. V shed 4 bases and J shed 1 base, with 17 bases lying between them. The CDR3 sequence is CASSSYTSGMSYEQYF. The CDR3 nucleotides read TGTGCCAGCAGCTCATATACGTCGGGGATGTCCTACGAGCAGTACTTC.

V is TRBV2 and J is TRBJ1-3, with 8 bases that match TRBD1. Per germline, CDR1 SNHLY and CDR2 FYNNEI. J gave up 4 bases and V 5 bases, and 7 bases lay outside the gene matches. This CDR3 contains 15 residues. This CDR3 is CASSPRTGTGNTIYF. The CDR3 DNA follows: TGTGCCAGCAGTCCAAGGACAGGGACGGGAAACACCATATATTTT. The complete variable domain, with remaining parts taken from reference TRBV2 and TRBJ1-3, reads EPEVTQTPSHQVTQMGQEVILRCVPISNHLYFYWYRQILGQKVEFLVSFYNNEISEKSEIFDDQFSVERPDGSNFTLKIRSTKLEDSAMYFCASSPRTGTGNTIYFGEGSWLTVV.

A word on this clonotype: Given a much more abundant clone one base away, this may be a read error. This rearrangement joins TRBV12-3 or TRBV12-4 to TRBJ2-5; 8 nucleotides align to TRBD1. The CDR3 length is 15 residues. The CDR3: CASSRRQGTSESQYF. The CDR3 DNA is TGTGCCAGCAGCCGTAGACAGGGGACGAGTGAGAGCCAGTACTTC.

This clonotype has just a few counts. This sequence joins TRBV7-9 and TRBJ1-4; perhaps TRBD1 as D (6 bases). The germline V gene encodes CDR1 SEHNR and CDR2 FQNEAQ (reference sequence). The V gene lost 5 bases and the J gene lost 8 bases, with 15 bases spanning the gap. This CDR3 has 14 amino acids. DNA for the CDR3: TGTGCCAGCAGCCCGGCAGGGGAGGGCGAAAAACTGTTTTTT. As protein: CASSPAGEGEKLFF.

At least ten counts were recorded for this clonotype. The chain carries TRBV2 and TRBJ1-4; D is possibly TRBD1 (5 bases). Germline V lookup: CDR1 SNHLY, CDR2 FYNNEI. The CDR3 spans 13 residues. Trimming removed 7 bases at V and 5 bases at J, with 11 bases between. The CDR3 DNA reads TGTGCCAGCAAAAGGGACCAAAATGAAAAACTGTTTTTT. Translating gives CASKRDQNEKLFF.

This clonotype was detected ten times or more. The chain carries TRBV29-1 and TRBJ2-7; TRBD1 is a possible D gene (6 bases). CDR1 and CDR2 from the germline V gene are SQVTM and ANQGSEA. The CDR3 totals 14 residues. Trimming took off 3 bases at V and 4 bases at J, with 16 bases between the two ends. The CDR3 nucleotides read TGCAGCGTTGAGGTTGGCAGGGGTGATTACGAGCAGTACTTC. It encodes CSVEVGRGDYEQYF.

This clonotype was recorded at least ten times. V usage is TRBV11-1 and J usage is TRBJ1-1; no clear D gene. V was clipped by 0 bases and J by 1 base, with 9 bases between them. Germline values: CDR1 SGHAT, CDR2 FQDESV (reference sequence). This CDR3 is 15 amino acids long. The CDR3 loop is CASSLAPDQNTEAFF. The DNA of the CDR3 is TGTGCCAGCAGCTTAGCTCCTGACCAGAACACTGAAGCTTTCTTT.

This clonotype was seen more than once but under ten times. The chain has TRBV20-1 and TRBJ1-6; 8 bases fit TRBD1. Trimming at V came to 5 bases and at J to 8 bases, leaving 11 bases not matched to a gene. CDR3 length: 15 amino acids. Germline CDR1 is DFQATT and CDR2 is SNEGSKA (reference sequence). This CDR3 reads CSAYRTGSRDSPLHF. CDR3 sequence (DNA): TGCAGTGCTTACCGGACAGGGTCAAGAGATTCACCCCTCCACTTT.

CDR3 protein: CASSDNPTVDTEAFF. CDR3 bases: TGTGCCAGCAGTGACAATCCGACAGTAGACACTGAAGCTTTCTTT. The chain has TRBV27 and TRBJ1-1; tentatively, D is TRBD1 (5 bases). The ends were cut back, 5 bases at V and 3 bases at J, with 16 bases in the middle. The CDR3 sequence is 15 residues long. Germline loops: CDR1 MNHEY, CDR2 SMNVEV (reference sequence).